This T cell receptor beta chain was documented in a study of blood T cell repertoires in COVID-19. Study information: T cells, B-cell-depleted T cells, or PBMCs supplied cDNA or gDNA.

Participants classified as exposed had met a COVID-19 case within 2 weeks before study entry. Per the original methods: From reference gene primer amplification, estimates of nucleated cell counts were derived. Assay: immunoSEQ multiplex PCR; the TCRdb copy retains only in-frame clones and omits some. V and J calls and clone size are copied from that table; D and trimming were computed from the DNA. The data show 350,000 to 400,000 clones, 80% to 95% seen once. The CDR3 sequence is 13 residues long. The V gene's germline CDR1 is LNHNV and CDR2 YYDKDF (reference sequence). The V gene lost 0 bases and the J gene lost 14 bases, with 14 bases spanning the gap.

The TCR was taken from a woman aged 35 to 49 who had been exposed to COVID-19. The chain carries TRBV15 and TRBJ2-1, with D perhaps matching TRBD2 (5 bases). Sequences were obtained from PBMCs or T cells enriched from blood (not recorded which). CDR3 bases: TGTGCCACCAGCAGAGATCTCGGGATTTCTAAGTTCTTC. Its protein is CATSRDLGISKFF.